The 15 T cell receptor beta chains given below trace back to one sample, sequenced in a study of CD8+CD57+ T cells in acquired aplastic anemia. The template used for profiling TCR beta VDJ and CDR3 was genomic DNA. TCRdb called the reads again in MiXCR, with one record for every CDR3 protein. The table includes some 200,000 distinct CDR3 sequences, roughly half detected once. The patients chosen for sequencing had shown expansion of CD8+CD57+ cells (detected by flow cytometry). The sequenced material came from sorted CD4+, CD8+, or CD8+CD57+ T cells (not recorded which) from PBMCs. The receptors derive from a human donor with aplastic anemia.

The CDR3 DNA follows: TGTGCCAGCAGTGATCCGGGACAGGGGGCGATTACAGATACGCAGTATTTT. Protein sequence: CASSDPGQGAITDTQYF. The chain is built from TRBV25-1 and TRBJ2-3; TRBD1 matches at 12 bases. The V gene's germline CDR1 is MGHDK and CDR2 SYGVNS. The CDR3 is made up of 17 amino acids. V trimming: 3 bases; J trimming: 3 bases; junction bases outside the gene matches: 7.

This clonotype was detected ten times or more. The rearrangement uses TRBV25-1 and TRBJ2-5; a weak D match, TRBD2 (5 bases). The CDR3 has 17 amino acids. V lost 2 bases, J lost 2 bases, and 18 bases lay in between. The germline V gene has CDR1 MGHDK and CDR2 SYGVNS. In DNA form, the CDR3 reads TGTGCCAGCAGTGAAGTTTGGGAGAACGAGGGACAAGAGACCCAGTACTTC. This encodes CASSEVWENEGQETQYF.

This clonotype was recorded once. The gene calls are TRBV5-1 and TRBJ2-7; the match to TRBD1 covers 10 bases. Germline CDR1 reads SGHRS; CDR2 reads YFSETQ. V lost 4 bases to trimming and J lost 5 bases; unmatched junction nucleotides: 6. The CDR3 is 14 residues long. The CDR3 bases are TGCGCCAGCAGCGTTGGACAGGGGGTGAACGAGCAGTACTTC. It specifies CASSVGQGVNEQYF.

This clonotype occurred a few times. The rearrangement joins TRBV2 to TRBJ1-3; no firm D call. The CDR3 runs 15 residues. The V and J ends lost 6 bases and 5 bases respectively, with 17 bases between them. Germline CDR1 and CDR2: SNHLY and FYNNEI. CDR3 sequence (DNA): TGTGCCAGCAGCGCCGACCCAATTCGGAGAAACACCATATATTTT. It codes for CASSADPIRRNTIYF.

Points on this clonotype: Possible read error: a much larger clone is one base away. Likely a read error: the CDR3 ends without its conserved phenylalanine or tryptophan. The genes are TRBV6-2 or TRBV6-3 and TRBJ1-2; D remains ambiguous. CDR3 length equals 14 residues. Trimming pared 6 bases from V and 1 base from J, leaving 12 bases between. Germline CDR1 MNHEY, CDR2 SVGEGT. The CDR3 region has the DNA TGTGCCAGCAGAAATCCGGGGATTAACTATGGCTACACCCTC. This codes for CASRNPGINYGYTL.

The rearrangement uses TRBV2 and TRBJ2-2; the match to TRBD2 covers 7 bases. The CDR3 length is 13 residues. V lost 7 bases and J lost 4; bases outside the gene matches: 3. Germline values: CDR1 SNHLY, CDR2 FYNNEI. CDR3 in DNA: TGTGCCAGCAAGGGCGGGGGCACCGGGGAGCTGTTTTTT. This sequence encodes CASKGGGTGELFF.

This clonotype was observed many times. The J gene is TRBJ1-5, the V gene TRBV19, with 9 bases identical to TRBD1. J was trimmed by 4 bases and V by 5 bases; bases with no gene match: 18. This CDR3 has 19 residues. Germline V lookup: CDR1 LNHDA, CDR2 SQIVND (reference sequence). CDR3 amino acids: CASSVRTTRPTGGNQPQHF. The CDR3 coding sequence is TGTGCCAGTAGTGTAAGAACTACTAGGCCGACAGGGGGAAATCAGCCCCAGCATTTT.

Many counts were recorded for this clonotype. This chain uses TRBV29-1 with TRBJ2-3, with D perhaps matching TRBD1 (5 bases). This CDR3 is built from 17 residues. Germline loops: CDR1 SQVTM, CDR2 ANQGSEA. V was trimmed by 4 bases and J by 2 bases, leaving 22 bases between them. Here the CDR3 reads CSVGVPFGRVYTDTQYF. The CDR3 region has the DNA TGCAGCGTTGGGGTCCCCTTTGGCAGGGTCTACACAGATACGCAGTATTTT.

The chain links TRBV12-5 to TRBJ2-1, with D possibly TRBD1 on 6 matching bases. Germline-derived CDR1 and CDR2 are LGHNT and FRNRAP. The CDR3 has 13 residues. CDR3 bases: TGTGTCTCTTCGGACAGCCAATACAATGAGCAGTTCTTC. It codes for CVSSDSQYNEQFF.

This rearrangement joins TRBV10-1 to TRBJ2-3; D may be TRBD1 (6 bases). Germline CDR1 is WNHNN and CDR2 is SYGVQD (reference sequence). Trimming removed 6 bases from V and 0 bases from J, with 10 bases in between. There are 14 residues in the CDR3. This CDR3 reads CASRGTLSTDTQYF. CDR3 bases: TGCGCCAGCAGAGGGACACTTAGCACAGATACGCAGTATTTT.

In this sample, this clonotype turned up many times. The rearrangement links TRBV6-4 to TRBJ1-1, with D possibly being TRBD1 (6 bases). The germline CDR1 and CDR2 sequences are MRHNA and SNTAGT. The CDR3 covers 14 residues. V was clipped by 4 bases and J by 5 bases, with 14 bases between them. CDR3 in amino acids: CASSAQGQRTEAFF. CDR3 coding DNA: TGTGCCAGCAGTGCCCAGGGGCAGAGGACTGAAGCTTTCTTT.

This clonotype was recorded at least ten times. This chain uses TRBV29-1 with TRBJ2-7, with D possibly being TRBD2 (5 bases). The germline V gene has CDR1 SQVTM and CDR2 ANQGSEA. This CDR3 is 11 amino acids long. The V end lost 6 bases, the J end lost 7 bases, and 13 bases lay between the germline ends. The CDR3 loop is CSVIGPGEQYF. In DNA form, the CDR3 reads TGCAGCGTAATCGGACCGGGAGAGCAGTACTTC.

This clonotype showed up many times. V is TRBV30 and J is TRBJ2-7; 10 bases line up with TRBD2. Germline-derived CDR1 and CDR2 are GTSNPN and SVGIG (reference sequence). This CDR3 comprises 15 residues. V dropped 5 bases and J dropped 2; count of bases not matched to a gene: 9. The DNA of the CDR3 is TGTGCCTGGGACACCGGGACTAGCGTAGCCTACGAGCAGTACTTC. This sequence encodes CAWDTGTSVAYEQYF.

This clonotype was detected ten times or more. The V and J genes are TRBV7-2 and TRBJ1-2; 8 positions agree with TRBD1. CDR1 and CDR2 (germline): SGHTA, FQGNSA. The CDR3 is 17 residues long. Trimming cost V 0 bases and J 0 bases; bases outside gene matches: 6. CDR3 nucleotides: TGTGCCAGCAGCTTAGCGCGGGCAGGGGGCTCTAACTATGGCTACACCTTC. Protein product: CASSLARAGGSNYGYTF.

This clonotype came up a few times. The chain joins TRBV7-1 to TRBJ2-3; 9 nucleotides agree with TRBD1. TRBV7-1 is filed as an ORF, its function uncertain. V was clipped by 3 bases and J by 0 bases; unmatched bases: 16. CDR3 length: 20 amino acids. The CDR3 sequence is CASSSYRGLIRTSSTDTQYF. The DNA of the CDR3 is TGTGCCAGCAGCTCTTACAGGGGGCTGATCAGGACCTCTAGCACAGATACGCAGTATTTT.